Listed below are T cell receptor beta chains from one sample, sequenced in a study of blood T cell repertoires in COVID-19. Assay used: immunoSEQ multiplex PCR; TCRdb lists only in-frame clones, some missing. The data show 100,000 or so clones, with about nine tenths seen just once and less than 4.5% held by the top ten. Source material: peripheral blood. The origin of the receptors is a man aged 18 to 35 with acute or convalescent COVID-19. Each CDR3 is given with its conserved first and last residue. Each record gives: V gene, J gene, CDR3 protein.

V: TRBV27
J: TRBJ2-1
CDR3: CASSRDLPGDSYNEQFF

V: TRBV18
J: TRBJ2-5
CDR3: CASSSDREWSRETQYF

V: TRBV9
J: TRBJ1-1
CDR3: CASSVVNGAEAFF

V: TRBV5-1
J: TRBJ1-5
CDR3: CASSIKGESNQPQHF

V: TRBV19
J: TRBJ1-1
CDR3: CASSTGTFNTEAFF

V: TRBV27
J: TRBJ1-2
CDR3: CASSDGTGSYGYTF

V: TRBV4-1
J: TRBJ1-2
CDR3: CASSQDLKSYYTF

V: TRBV5-1
J: TRBJ2-1
CDR3: CASSLDSNSASGSRNEQFF

V: TRBV5-6
J: TRBJ2-7
CDR3: CASSLLTAAYEQYF

V: TRBV6-6
J: TRBJ2-7
CDR3: CASSYASSYEQYF

V: TRBV7-9
J: TRBJ2-5
CDR3: CASSLSPQTKETQYF

V: TRBV6-7
J: TRBJ1-4
CDR3: CASSYSGTGNEKLFF

V: TRBV6-5
J: TRBJ1-5
CDR3: CASSTGTGVNQPQHF

V: TRBV6-5
J: TRBJ2-7
CDR3: CASMRTDTYEQYF

V: TRBV4-1
J: TRBJ2-7
CDR3: CASSQDPKDSRRVFSYEQYF

V: TRBV6-1
J: TRBJ2-7
CDR3: CASSEPHGRGYEQYF

V: TRBV19
J: TRBJ1-4
CDR3: CASSIPYPGGKLFF

V: TRBV27
J: TRBJ1-1
CDR3: CASSYSRNMNTEAFF

V: TRBV2
J: TRBJ1-1
CDR3: CASSGRNTEAFF

V: TRBV3-1/TRBV3-2
J: TRBJ1-5
CDR3: CASSPGTGGGQPQHF

V: TRBV4-1
J: TRBJ1-2
CDR3: CASSQDLRGHDRDYGYTF

V: TRBV6-1
J: TRBJ2-3
CDR3: CASSATSGRLTDTQYF

V: TRBV19
J: TRBJ1-6
CDR3: CASSIRGYNSPLHF

V: TRBV11-2
J: TRBJ1-5
CDR3: CASSPTGGNQPQHF

V: TRBV28
J: TRBJ2-1
CDR3: CASSPTSGSAYNEQFF

V: TRBV11-2
J: TRBJ2-1
CDR3: CASSLDHRQGGMVEQFF

V: TRBV6-6
J: TRBJ2-2
CDR3: CASSYSGGLFF

V: TRBV18
J: TRBJ2-7
CDR3: CASSPPRETYEQYF

V: TRBV19
J: TRBJ2-7
CDR3: CARTGTDTYEQYF

V: TRBV3-1/TRBV3-2
J: TRBJ1-2
CDR3: CASSQLAGTGGGYTF

V: TRBV9
J: TRBJ2-2
CDR3: CASNSPLGGTGELFF

V: TRBV5-1
J: TRBJ1-1
CDR3: CASIRSGRVDEAFF

V: TRBV21-1
J: TRBJ2-1
CDR3: CASSRAGVSDRGVNEQFF

V: TRBV29-1
J: TRBJ1-2
CDR3: CSVEDPADRRYTF

V: TRBV19
J: TRBJ2-1
CDR3: CASSIDLATHEQFF

V: TRBV19
J: TRBJ1-6
CDR3: CASRDSSYNSPLHF

V: TRBV25-1
J: TRBJ1-1
CDR3: CASTTGGSPNTEAFF

V: TRBV2
J: TRBJ2-1
CDR3: CASIPTGTSAYNEQFF

V: TRBV2
J: TRBJ2-7
CDR3: CASTKWGLEGEQYF

V: TRBV5-4
J: TRBJ2-7
CDR3: CASSLDGVYTYEQYF

V: TRBV6-6
J: TRBJ1-1
CDR3: CASSFARQGAIEAFF

V: TRBV14
J: TRBJ1-2
CDR3: CASSPRFGQGEYGYTF

V: TRBV6-6
J: TRBJ1-5
CDR3: CASSRRQVINSNQPQHF

V: TRBV27
J: TRBJ1-1
CDR3: CASSFYSYGGAPPNTEAFF

V: TRBV27
J: TRBJ2-1
CDR3: CASSLMGLAGLGNEQFF

V: TRBV6-5
J: TRBJ1-1
CDR3: CASSSGQGRTEAFF

V: TRBV30
J: TRBJ1-1
CDR3: CAWRMGGSDTEAFF

V: TRBV4-1
J: TRBJ2-7
CDR3: CASSGGRASSYEQYF

V: TRBV5-4
J: TRBJ1-4
CDR3: CASSFKAAGEKLFF

V: TRBV4-2
J: TRBJ1-2
CDR3: CASSQASYGYTF

V: TRBV2
J: TRBJ2-7
CDR3: CASSGGAYEQYF